This T cell receptor beta chain was profiled in a study of identical twins. Through template switching, a universal primer site was introduced, and the cDNA contained unique molecular identifiers. In TCRdb, the 5' RACE reads were re-called with MiXCR into one record per CDR3 protein. The sample contains 350,000 or so distinct CDR3 sequences, approximately 8.7% of which appear only once. CDR3 length: 16 amino acids. After removal of 6 bases from V and 5 bases from J, the junction contained 10 bases not matched to a gene. Germline-derived CDR1 and CDR2 are MDHEN and SYDVKM. This clonotype was observed many times. Antigen specificity is unknown. Points from the study as a whole: Twins' surplus sharing was weaker for beta out-of-frame sequences. There was more out-of-frame TCR alpha sharing in monozygotic twins than models estimated. Conclusions leaned on cross-sectional statistical analysis and did not track the same donors over time.

Material: naive T cells sorted from blood. The receptor was isolated from a woman between 45 and 60 years old in good health. J is TRBJ2-1 and V is TRBV28, with TRBD1 matching over 10 bases. In DNA form, the CDR3 reads TGTGCCAGCAGAATGACCGGGACAGGGGTTCACAATGAGCAGTTCTTC. Protein: CASRMTGTGVHNEQFF.